This T cell receptor (beta chain) was profiled in a study of blood T cells in healthy people across ages. In its sample, this clonotype was seen a few times. Its antigen is not known. The CDR3 runs 14 residues. The V end lost 2 bases, the J end lost 1 base, and 8 bases lay between the germline ends. Study outcomes and limitations: Comparison with aged donors showed that long-lived donors had more naive CD4+ cells and higher diversity. Possibly confounding the expanded clonotype changes was the fact that donor CMV status was unknown.

Sample-barcoded 5' priming and a J-beta primer mix drove a second PCR of roughly 7 to 11 cycles. Every single cDNA molecule received a tag from a template-switch adaptor with 12 random nucleotides. TCRdb re-analysed the 5' RACE reads in MiXCR, keeping a single row per CDR3 protein. Found here are around 1,900,000 distinct CDR3 sequences, more than 35% of them singletons; the top ten hold under 25%. The V and J genes are TRBV12-3 or TRBV12-4 and TRBJ1-2, with D unresolved. The sequence was collected from a human donor in good health. The sequenced sample consisted of blood. CDR3 in DNA: TGTGCCAGCAGTTTAAGTGGGTTTAACTATGGCTACACCTTC. Translated: CASSLSGFNYGYTF.